The sequence of this T cell receptor (beta chain) was determined in a study of CD8+CD57+ T cells in acquired aplastic anemia. Notes on the study in general: Some 28 CD8+ CDR3 sequences occurred in both the patients and the controls.

Patients sequenced had flow cytometry evidence of CD8+CD57+ cell expansion. The study profiled TCR beta VDJ and CDR3 using genomic DNA as template. MiXCR was run by TCRdb on the reads, yielding one entry per CDR3 protein. The sample has roughly 290,000 distinct CDR3 sequences, 50% to 65% seen once; the top ten hold approximately 1.2%. This clonotype occurred once. Its antigen is unknown. This CDR3 has 13 residues. Germline lookup yields CDR1 DFQATT and CDR2 SNEGSKA (reference sequence). Trimming cost V 8 bases and J 1 base; bases outside gene matches: 7. The origin of this receptor is a human donor with aplastic anemia. This rearrangement joins TRBV20-1 to TRBJ1-1, with 7 positions matching TRBD1. Material for sequencing was sorted CD4+, CD8+, or CD8+CD57+ T cells (not recorded which) from PBMCs. CDR3 sequence: CSPLRTGNTEAFF. CDR3 in DNA: TGCAGTCCACTACGGACAGGGAACACTGAAGCTTTCTTT.